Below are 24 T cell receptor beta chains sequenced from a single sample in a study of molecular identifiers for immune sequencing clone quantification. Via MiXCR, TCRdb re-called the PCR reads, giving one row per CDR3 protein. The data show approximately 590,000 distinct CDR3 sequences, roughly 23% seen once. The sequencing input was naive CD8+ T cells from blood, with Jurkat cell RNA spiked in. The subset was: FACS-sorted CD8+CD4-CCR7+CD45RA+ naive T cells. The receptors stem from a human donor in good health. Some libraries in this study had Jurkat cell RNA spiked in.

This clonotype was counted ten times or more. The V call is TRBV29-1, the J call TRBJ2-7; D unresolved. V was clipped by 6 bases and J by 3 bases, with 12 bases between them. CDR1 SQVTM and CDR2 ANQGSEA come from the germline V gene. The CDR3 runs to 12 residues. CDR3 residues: CSVPGPGYEQYF. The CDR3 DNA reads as TGCAGCGTCCCTGGCCCCGGCTACGAGCAGTACTTC.

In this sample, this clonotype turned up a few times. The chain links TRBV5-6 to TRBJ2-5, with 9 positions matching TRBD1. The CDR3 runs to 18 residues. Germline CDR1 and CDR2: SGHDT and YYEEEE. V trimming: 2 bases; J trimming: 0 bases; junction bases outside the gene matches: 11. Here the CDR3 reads CASSLTGTGFRDQETQYF. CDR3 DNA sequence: TGTGCCAGCAGCTTAACCGGGACAGGGTTTAGGGACCAAGAGACCCAGTACTTC.

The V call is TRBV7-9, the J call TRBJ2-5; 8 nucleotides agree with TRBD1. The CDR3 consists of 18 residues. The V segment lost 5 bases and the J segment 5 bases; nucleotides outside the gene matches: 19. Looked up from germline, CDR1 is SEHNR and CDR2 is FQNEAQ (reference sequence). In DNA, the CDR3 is TGTGCCAGCAGCCACGGTAACGCAGGGGGCGCATCCCCCGAGACCCAGTACTTC. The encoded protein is CASSHGNAGGASPETQYF.

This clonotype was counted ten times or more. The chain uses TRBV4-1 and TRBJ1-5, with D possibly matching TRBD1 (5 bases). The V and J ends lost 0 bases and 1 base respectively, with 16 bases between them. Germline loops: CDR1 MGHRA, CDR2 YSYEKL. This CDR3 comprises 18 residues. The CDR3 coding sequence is TGCGCCAGCAGCCAAGATCCGGGGGACGTAATAAGCAATCAGCCCCAGCATTTT. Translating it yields CASSQDPGDVISNQPQHF.

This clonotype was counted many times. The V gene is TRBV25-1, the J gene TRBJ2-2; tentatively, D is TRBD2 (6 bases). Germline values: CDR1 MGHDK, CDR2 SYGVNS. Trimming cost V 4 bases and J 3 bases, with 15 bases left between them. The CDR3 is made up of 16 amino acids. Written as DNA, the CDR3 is TGTGCCAGCAGTGGACCCGGACTACAGCACACCGGGGAGCTGTTTTTT. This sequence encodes CASSGPGLQHTGELFF. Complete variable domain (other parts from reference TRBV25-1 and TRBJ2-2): EADIYQTPRYLVIGTGKKITLECSQTMGHDKMYWYQQDPGMELHLIHYSYGVNSTEKGDLSSESTVSRIRTEHFPLTLESARPSHTSQYLCASSGPGLQHTGELFFGEGSRLTVL.

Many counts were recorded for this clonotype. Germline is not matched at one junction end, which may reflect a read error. The CDR3 spells CASSLAGQGYEQYF. The CDR3 coding sequence is TGTGCCAGCAGCTTAGCGGGACAGGGGTACGAGCAGTACTTC. The chain recombines TRBV5-1 with TRBJ2-7; 10 bases line up with TRBD1. The CDR3 runs to 14 residues. Germline assignment: CDR1 SGHRS and CDR2 YFSETQ.

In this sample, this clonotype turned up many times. CDR3 sequence (DNA): TGTGCCAGCAGCGCCGGGACAGGGTCCGAGCAGTACTTC. This codes for CASSAGTGSEQYF. The V and J genes are TRBV25-1 and TRBJ2-7, with 9 positions matching TRBD1. CDR3 length equals 13 residues. Germline assignment: CDR1 MGHDK and CDR2 SYGVNS. Unmatched junction bases numbered 6, after V lost 6 bases and J lost 6 bases.

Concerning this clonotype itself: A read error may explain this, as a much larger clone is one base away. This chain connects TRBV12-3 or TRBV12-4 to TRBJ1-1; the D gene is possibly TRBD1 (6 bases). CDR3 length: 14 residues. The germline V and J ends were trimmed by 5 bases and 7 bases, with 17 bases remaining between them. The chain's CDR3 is CASSRRGAGGEAFF. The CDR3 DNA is TGTGCCAGCAGTCGACGGGGGGCCGGAGGTGAAGCTTTCTTT.

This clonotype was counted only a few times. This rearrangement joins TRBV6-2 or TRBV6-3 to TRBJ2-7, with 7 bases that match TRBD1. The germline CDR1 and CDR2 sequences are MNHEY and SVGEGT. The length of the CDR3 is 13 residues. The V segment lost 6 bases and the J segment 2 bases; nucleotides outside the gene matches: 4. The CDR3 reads CASSGDSTYEQYF. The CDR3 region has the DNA TGTGCCAGCAGCGGGGACAGTACCTACGAGCAGTACTTC.

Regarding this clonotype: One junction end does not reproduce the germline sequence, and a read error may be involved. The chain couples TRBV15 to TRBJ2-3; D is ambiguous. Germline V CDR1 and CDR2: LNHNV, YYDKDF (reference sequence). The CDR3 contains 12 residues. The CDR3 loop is CAASLLGDTQYF. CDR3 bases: TGTGCCGCCAGCCTATTAGGAGATACGCAGTATTTT.

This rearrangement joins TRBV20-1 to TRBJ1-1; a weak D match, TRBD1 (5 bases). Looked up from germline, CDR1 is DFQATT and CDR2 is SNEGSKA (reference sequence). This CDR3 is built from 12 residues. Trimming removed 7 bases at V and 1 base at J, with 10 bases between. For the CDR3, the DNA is TGCAGTGACACCAGGGCGAACACTGAAGCTTTCTTT. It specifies CSDTRANTEAFF.

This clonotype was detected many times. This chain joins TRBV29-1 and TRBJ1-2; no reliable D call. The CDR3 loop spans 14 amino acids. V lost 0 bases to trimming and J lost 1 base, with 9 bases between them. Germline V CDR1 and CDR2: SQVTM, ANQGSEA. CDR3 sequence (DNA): TGCAGCGTTGAAGATCGGATCGGTAACTATGGCTACACCTTC. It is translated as CSVEDRIGNYGYTF.

In DNA form, the CDR3 reads TGTGCCAGCAGCTTAGTAGGGGCCACAGACCTATACACAGATACGCAGTATTTT. Its protein product is CASSLVGATDLYTDTQYF. This chain uses TRBV13 with TRBJ2-3; possible D gene TRBD1, 5 bases. There are 18 residues in the CDR3. V was shortened by 1 base and J by 2 bases, with 19 bases between the two germline ends. Germline CDR1 PRHDT, CDR2 FYEKMQ (reference sequence).

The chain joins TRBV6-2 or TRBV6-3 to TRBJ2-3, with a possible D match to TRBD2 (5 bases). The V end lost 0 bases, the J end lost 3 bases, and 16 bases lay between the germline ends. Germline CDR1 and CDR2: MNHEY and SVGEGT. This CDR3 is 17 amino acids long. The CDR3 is CASSYSIGVIGTDTQYF. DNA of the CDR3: TGTGCCAGCAGTTACTCGATCGGGGTTATAGGGACAGATACGCAGTATTTT.

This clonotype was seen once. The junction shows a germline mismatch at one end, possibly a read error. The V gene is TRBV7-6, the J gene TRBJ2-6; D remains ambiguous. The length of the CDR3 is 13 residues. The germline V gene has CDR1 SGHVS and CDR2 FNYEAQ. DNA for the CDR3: TGTGCCGGCAGCTTAACGGGGGCCAACGTCCTGACTTTC. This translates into CAGSLTGANVLTF.

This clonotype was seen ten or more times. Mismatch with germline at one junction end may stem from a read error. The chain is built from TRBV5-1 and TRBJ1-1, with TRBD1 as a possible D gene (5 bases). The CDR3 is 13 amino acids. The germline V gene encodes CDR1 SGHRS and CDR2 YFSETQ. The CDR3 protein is CASSLEGTTEAFF. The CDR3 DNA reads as TGTGCCAGCAGCTTGGAGGGGACCACTGAAGCTTTCTTT.

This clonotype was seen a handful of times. CDR3 DNA sequence: TGTGCCAGCAGCTTAGGAAGTCGGACAGGGGCTGGGGCCAACGTCCTGACTTTC. Translating it yields CASSLGSRTGAGANVLTF. The chain carries TRBV13 and TRBJ2-6; 9 bases fit TRBD1. Trimming at V came to 0 bases and at J to 2 bases, leaving 5 bases not matched to a gene. The CDR3 consists of 18 residues. Looked up from germline, CDR1 is PRHDT and CDR2 is FYEKMQ (reference sequence).

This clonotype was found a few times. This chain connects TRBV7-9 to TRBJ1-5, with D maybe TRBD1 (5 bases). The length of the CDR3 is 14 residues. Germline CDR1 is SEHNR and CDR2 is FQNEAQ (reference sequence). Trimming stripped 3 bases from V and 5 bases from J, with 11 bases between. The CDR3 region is CASSFWPGDQPQHF. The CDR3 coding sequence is TGTGCCAGCAGCTTCTGGCCGGGGGATCAGCCCCAGCATTTT.

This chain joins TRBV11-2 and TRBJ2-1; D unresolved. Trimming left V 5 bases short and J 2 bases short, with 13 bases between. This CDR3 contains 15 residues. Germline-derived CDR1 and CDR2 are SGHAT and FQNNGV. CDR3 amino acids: CASSPYDIPYNEQFF. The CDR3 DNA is TGTGCCAGCAGCCCTTATGACATTCCCTACAATGAGCAGTTCTTC. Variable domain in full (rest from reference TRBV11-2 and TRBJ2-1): EAGVAQSPRYKIIEKRQSVAFWCNPISGHATLYWYQQILGQGPKLLIQFQNNGVVDDSQLPKDRFSAERLKGVDSTLKIQPAKLEDSAVYLCASSPYDIPYNEQFFGPGTRLTVL.

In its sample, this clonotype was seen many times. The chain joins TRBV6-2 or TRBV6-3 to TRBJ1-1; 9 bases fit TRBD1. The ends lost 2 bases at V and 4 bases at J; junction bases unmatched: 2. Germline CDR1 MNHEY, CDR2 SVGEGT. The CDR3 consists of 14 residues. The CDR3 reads CASSYPQGATEAFF. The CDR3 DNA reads TGTGCCAGCAGTTACCCACAGGGGGCCACTGAAGCTTTCTTT.

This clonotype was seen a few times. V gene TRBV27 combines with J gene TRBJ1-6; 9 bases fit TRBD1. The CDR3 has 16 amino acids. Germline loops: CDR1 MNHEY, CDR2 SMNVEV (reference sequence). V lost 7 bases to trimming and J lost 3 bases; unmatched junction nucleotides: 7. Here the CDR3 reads CASTPTGGFYNSPLHF. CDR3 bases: TGTGCCAGCACTCCGACAGGGGGGTTCTATAATTCACCCCTCCACTTT.

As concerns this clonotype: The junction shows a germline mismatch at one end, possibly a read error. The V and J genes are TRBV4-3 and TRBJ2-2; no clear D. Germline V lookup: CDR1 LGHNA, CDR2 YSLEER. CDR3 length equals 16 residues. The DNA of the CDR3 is TGCGCCCGCAGCCACGAAAGGGCAACGAACACCGGGGAGCTGTTTTTT. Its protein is CARSHERATNTGELFF.

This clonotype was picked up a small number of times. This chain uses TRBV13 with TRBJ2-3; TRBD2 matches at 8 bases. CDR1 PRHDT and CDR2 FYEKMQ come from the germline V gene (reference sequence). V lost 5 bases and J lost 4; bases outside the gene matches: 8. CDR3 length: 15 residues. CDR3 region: CASSPRLAGADTQYF. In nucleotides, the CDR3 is TGTGCCAGCAGCCCCAGGCTAGCGGGCGCAGATACGCAGTATTTT.

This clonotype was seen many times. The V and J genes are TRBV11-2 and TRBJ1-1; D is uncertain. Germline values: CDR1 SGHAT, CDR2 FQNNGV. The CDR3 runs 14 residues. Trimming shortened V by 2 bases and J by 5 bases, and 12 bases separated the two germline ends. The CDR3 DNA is TGTGCCAGCAGCTTACTGGGTGGAGGGACTGAAGCTTTCTTT. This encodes CASSLLGGGTEAFF. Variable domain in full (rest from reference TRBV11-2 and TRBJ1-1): EAGVAQSPRYKIIEKRQSVAFWCNPISGHATLYWYQQILGQGPKLLIQFQNNGVVDDSQLPKDRFSAERLKGVDSTLKIQPAKLEDSAVYLCASSLLGGGTEAFFGQGTRLTVV.